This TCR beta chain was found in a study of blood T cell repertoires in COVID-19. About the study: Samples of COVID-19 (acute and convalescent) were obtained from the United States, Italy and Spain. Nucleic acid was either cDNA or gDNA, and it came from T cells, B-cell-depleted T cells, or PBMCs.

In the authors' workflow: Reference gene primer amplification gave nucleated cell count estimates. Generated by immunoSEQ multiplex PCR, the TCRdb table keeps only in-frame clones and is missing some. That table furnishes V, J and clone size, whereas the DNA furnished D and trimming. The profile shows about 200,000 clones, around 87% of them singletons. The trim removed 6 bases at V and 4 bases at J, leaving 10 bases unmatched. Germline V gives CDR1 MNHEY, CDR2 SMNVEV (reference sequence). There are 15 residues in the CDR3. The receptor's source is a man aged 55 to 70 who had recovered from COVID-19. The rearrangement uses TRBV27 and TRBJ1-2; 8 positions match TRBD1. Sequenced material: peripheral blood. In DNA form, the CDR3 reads TGTGCCAGCAGCGGTGCAGGGGGCGCCGTCTATGGCTACACCTTC. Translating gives CASSGAGGAVYGYTF.